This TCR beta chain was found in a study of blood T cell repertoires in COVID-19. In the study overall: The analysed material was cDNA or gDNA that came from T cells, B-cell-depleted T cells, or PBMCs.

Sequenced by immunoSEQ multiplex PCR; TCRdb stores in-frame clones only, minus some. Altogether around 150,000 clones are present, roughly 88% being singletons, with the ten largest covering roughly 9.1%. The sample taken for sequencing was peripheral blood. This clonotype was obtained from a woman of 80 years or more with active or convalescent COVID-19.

The CDR3 bases are TGTGCCAGCAGCCAAGGGTCAATCGGGGGCTACACCTTC. Translated: CASSQGSIGGYTF. V gene TRBV14 combines with J gene TRBJ1-2; D ambiguous. This CDR3 has 13 amino acids. Trimming removed 1 base at V and 8 bases at J, with 11 bases between. In germline, CDR1 is SGHDN, CDR2 FVKESK.